This T cell receptor (beta chain) appears in the sequencing data of a study of human T cells and chemical hapten exposure. Using its own MiXCR run on the RACE reads, TCRdb lists one record per CDR3 protein. In the table there are tens of thousands of distinct CDR3 sequences, approximately 12% of which are singletons. The ends were cut back, 5 bases at V and 4 bases at J, with 9 bases in the middle. From germline, CDR1 is SGHAT and CDR2 FQNNGV. The CDR3 sequence is 13 residues long. This clonotype has a count of ten or more. Its matching antigen is unknown. Study results and limitations: DPC sensitization produced no change in TCRs with frequency above 1 in 1000. Positively correlated with patch test score were the counts of PT1 expanded TCRs.

Documented time point: patch test 3, about 24 weeks after DPC sensitization. The treatment was: therapeutic diphenylcyclopropenone sensitization with weekly scalp DPC. Specimen: whole blood, collected in connection with sensitization to the hapten diphenylcyclopropenone (DPC). The clonotype comes from a woman between 45 and 60 years old with alopecia areata. Some clones in this sample may be carry-over from other donors' samples. This chain joins TRBV11-2 and TRBJ2-1; D unclear. DNA for the CDR3: TGTGCCAGCAGCCCGCTCCCTTACAATGAGCAGTTCTTC. Its protein product is CASSPLPYNEQFF.